The 24 T cell receptor beta chains presented below share a single source sample, sequenced in a study of GPR56 and killer-like receptors on CD4 memory cells. TCRdb reanalyzed the reads and collapses them to one entry per CDR3 protein, without DNA. Across 2,000 to 2,500 distinct CDR3 sequences, the top ten clones capture roughly 3.7% of the sample. Sorting by FACS used killer cell lectin-like receptor and GPR56 expression to define five CD4+ populations. Sequenced material: memory CD4+ T cells from blood. These receptors originate from a human donor in good health.

This clonotype shows up as medium-sized by frequency. The chain is built from TRBV28 and TRBJ2-3; TCRdb outputs TRBD2, but without DNA this stays unchecked. The CDR3 spans 15 residues. Germline lookup yields CDR1 MDHEN and CDR2 SYDVKM. The CDR3 loop reads CASETASGLSGKRYF.

This clonotype is classed as medium-sized (0.01 to 0.1%) by frequency. The J gene is TRBJ2-5, the V gene TRBV7-9; the D call from TCRdb, TRBD1, cannot be confirmed without DNA. CDR1 is SEHNR and CDR2 is FQNEAQ in the germline V gene (reference sequence). The CDR3 has 15 amino acids. The chain's CDR3 is CASSLSGTGVETQYF. Supplemented by reference TRBV7-9 and TRBJ2-5, the full variable domain reads DTGVSQNPRHKITKRGQNVTFRCDPISEHNRLYWYRQTLGQGPEFLTYFQNEAQLEKSRLLSDRFSAERPKGSFSTLEIQRTEQGDSAMYLCASSLSGTGVETQYFGPGTRLLVL.

By frequency, this clonotype is medium-sized (0.01 to 0.1%). This rearrangement joins TRBV19 to TRBJ2-1; TCRdb selects TRBD1, and the lack of DNA leaves this call unchecked. Per germline, CDR1 LNHDA and CDR2 SQIVND (reference sequence). CDR3 length equals 18 residues. The CDR3 loop is CASLRTFATGQIYNEQFF.

This rearrangement joins TRBV20-1 to TRBJ1-5. The CDR3 runs 13 residues. CDR1 and CDR2 from the germline V gene are DFQATT and SNEGSKA (reference sequence). CDR3 loop: CSAREGLYAPQHF.

This chain joins TRBV4-1 and TRBJ1-3. This CDR3 region has 14 residues. Germline V CDR1 and CDR2: MGHRA, YSYEKL. The CDR3 here is CASSREYSGNTIYF.

This CDR3 is CASSGQGYGYTF. This chain connects TRBV7-6 to TRBJ1-2; TCRdb lists TRBD1, though no DNA is available to test this call. The V gene's germline CDR1 is SGHVS and CDR2 FNYEAQ. The CDR3 sequence is 12 residues long.

The chain combines TRBV4-1 with TRBJ2-1; lacking DNA, the TRBD1 call made by TCRdb goes unchecked. Germline V gene data show CDR1 as MGHRA and CDR2 as YSYEKL. The CDR3 sequence is 14 residues long. CDR3 sequence: CASSHPGQGYEQFF.

The CDR3 spells CSAPLLREQYF. The V gene is TRBV20-1, the J gene TRBJ2-7; TCRdb lists TRBD1, though no DNA is available to test this call. This CDR3 has 11 amino acids. From germline, CDR1 is DFQATT and CDR2 SNEGSKA (reference sequence).

This clonotype shows up as large by frequency. The V gene is TRBV7-2, the J gene TRBJ2-2; TCRdb reports TRBD2, a call that lacks DNA to check it against. This CDR3 has 16 residues. Germline CDR1 is SGHTA and CDR2 is FQGNSA. This chain's CDR3 is CASSLIGGQNTGELFF.

The chain uses TRBV15 and TRBJ2-7; TCRdb's D gene call, TRBD2, goes unchecked for lack of DNA. Germline V gives CDR1 LNHNV, CDR2 YYDKDF (reference sequence). CDR3 length: 16 residues. The CDR3: CATSRGLAGSSYEQYF.

The J gene is TRBJ2-5, the V gene TRBV20-1; TCRdb names TRBD1, which stays unverified in the absence of DNA. The CDR3 has 17 amino acids. CDR1 and CDR2 (germline): DFQATT, SNEGSKA (reference sequence). CDR3 loop: CSARDRDRALRSETQYF.

The chain employs TRBV14 and TRBJ2-1; TCRdb's D gene call, TRBD2, goes unchecked for lack of DNA. The CDR3 extends over 16 amino acids. The germline V gene encodes CDR1 SGHDN and CDR2 FVKESK. CDR3: CASSHPGLAGAYEQFF. Full variable domain (rest looked up from reference TRBV14 and TRBJ2-1): EAGVTQFPSHSVIEKGQTVTLRCDPISGHDNLYWYRRVMGKEIKFLLHFVKESKQDESGMPNNRFLAERTGGTYSTLKVQPAELEDSGVYFCASSHPGLAGAYEQFFGPGTRLTVL.

The J gene is TRBJ2-7, the V gene TRBV10-1. Germline V CDR1 and CDR2: WNHNN, SYGVQD (reference sequence). The CDR3 length is 12 residues. CDR3 sequence: CASSENFYEQYF.

In terms of frequency, this clonotype is large. The chain uses TRBV10-3 and TRBJ1-2; there is no DNA to check the TCRdb D call of TRBD1. There are 13 residues in the CDR3. Germline CDR1 reads ENHRY; CDR2 reads SYGVKD. The CDR3 reads CAISERGMQGYTF.

This clonotype registers large by frequency. V is TRBV29-1 and J is TRBJ1-2. There are 12 residues in the CDR3. The germline gives CDR1 SQVTM, CDR2 ANQGSEA. The CDR3: CSVDRANYGYTF.

This clonotype ranks as medium-sized in terms of frequency. CDR3: CASSLVLAAGADTQYF. The J gene is TRBJ2-3, the V gene TRBV5-6; without DNA, the TCRdb call of TRBD2 cannot be checked. This CDR3 comprises 16 residues. CDR1 is SGHDT, CDR2 YYEEEE, per germline.

This clonotype is medium-sized by frequency. The J gene is TRBJ2-7, the V gene TRBV19; TCRdb's assignment of TRBD1 cannot be checked, as there is no DNA. The germline V gene encodes CDR1 LNHDA and CDR2 SQIVND (reference sequence). This CDR3 region has 14 residues. The CDR3 sequence: CASSFTGGLYEQYF.

The rearrangement joins TRBV20-1 to TRBJ2-3; lacking DNA, the TRBD2 call made by TCRdb goes unchecked. Germline values: CDR1 DFQATT, CDR2 SNEGSKA (reference sequence). The CDR3 length is 16 residues. This CDR3 reads CSARPSLAPSTDTQYF.

This chain uses TRBV9 with TRBJ1-2; the TCRdb D gene call, TRBD1, has no DNA to confirm it. CDR3 length: 16 residues. Germline lookup yields CDR1 SGDLS and CDR2 YYNGEE. CDR3 sequence: CASSVDPGTVNYGYTF.

This clonotype is classed as large by frequency. The CDR3: CASSPLLTGRNSNSPLHF. The chain uses TRBV6-6 and TRBJ1-6; TCRdb proposes TRBD1, but this gene call is untestable without DNA. CDR1 is MNHNY and CDR2 is SVGAGI in the germline V gene (reference sequence). This CDR3 has 18 amino acids.

By frequency, this clonotype is large. The chain employs TRBV6-1 and TRBJ1-2; TCRdb lists TRBD1, though no DNA is available to test this call. Germline loops: CDR1 MNHNS, CDR2 SASEGT. This CDR3 comprises 15 residues. The CDR3 sequence is CASSEETGTGIGYTF.

The chain has TRBV28 and TRBJ2-1. The CDR3 runs 15 residues. Germline CDR1 reads MDHEN; CDR2 reads SYDVKM. CDR3 amino acids: CASSRRSWTVDEQFF.

Considering frequency, this clonotype is medium-sized. This chain joins TRBV7-2 and TRBJ2-5; the TCRdb D gene call, TRBD1, has no DNA to confirm it. Germline V gene data show CDR1 as SGHTA and CDR2 as FQGNSA. CDR3 length equals 14 residues. CDR3 in amino acids: CASSSSGAGETQYF.

This clonotype registers large by frequency. The chain has TRBV19 and TRBJ2-3; there is no DNA to check the TCRdb D call of TRBD2. This CDR3 region has 16 residues. From germline, CDR1 is LNHDA and CDR2 SQIVND (reference sequence). CDR3 protein: CASNRLAGGPSDTQYF.